What follows are 2 T cell receptor beta chains derived from one specimen sequenced in a study of blood T cell repertoires in COVID-19. The assay was immunoSEQ multiplex PCR, and TCRdb's table has in-frame clones only and misses some. Of fewer than 300,000 clones listed, approximately 85% are singletons. Material: PBMCs or T cells enriched from blood (not recorded which). These receptors all stem from a woman aged 25 to 39 who had recovered from COVID-19.

This chain links TRBV6-5 with TRBJ1-4; perhaps TRBD1 as D (6 bases). The germline V and J ends were trimmed by 8 bases and 8 bases, with 9 bases remaining between them. From germline, CDR1 is MNHEY and CDR2 SVGAGI. The CDR3 totals 11 residues. The CDR3 nucleotides are TGTGCCAGCGGGGGGGGCGAAAAACTGTTTTTT. Protein sequence: CASGGGEKLFF.

V gene TRBV28 combines with J gene TRBJ1-1; D may be TRBD1 (6 bases). With 3 bases removed from V and 5 bases from J, the gap between germline ends came to 16 bases. The CDR3 sequence is 15 residues long. The germline CDR1 and CDR2 sequences are MDHEN and SYDVKM. CDR3 DNA sequence: TGTGCCAGCAGTTTCCCCTCCGGGGGGCAAACTGAAGCTTTCTTT. This encodes CASSFPSGGQTEAFF.